The rows below give T cell receptor beta chains drawn from one sample of a study of T cell repertoires in cytomegalovirus infection. TCRdb reprocessed the reads via MiXCR and lists one record per CDR3 protein. This table holds around 89,000 distinct CDR3 sequences, over 25% found once. These TCRs' antigens remain unknown. The source material was CD8+ T cells from cultured PBMCs, sampled from culture after CMV antigen stimulation. Source of these receptors: a human donor in good health (CMV status not recorded). Some clones in this sample may be carry-over from other donors' samples. Both conserved end residues are part of each CDR3. A D gene is named only where the DNA matches it firmly. Clone size, where shown, is once, few, many, or a class for clones that have expanded.

D	length	V	size	J	CDR3	DNA
-	20	TRBV6-5	few	TRBJ2-3	CASSYLPTDPIVSHTDTQYF	TGTGCCAGCAGTTACCTTCCGACTGATCCTATAGTCTCCCACACAGATACGCAGTATTTT
-	14	TRBV7-2	few	TRBJ1-2	CASSYTDVSYGYTF	TGTGCCAGCAGCTACACGGACGTTAGCTATGGCTACACCTTC
TRBD2	16	TRBV20-1	-	TRBJ2-1	CSAGGAGDNSYNEQFF	TGCAGTGCGGGGGGAGCGGGGGACAACTCCTACAATGAGCAGTTCTTC
-	12	TRBV7-9	few	TRBJ1-5	CASSSRDQPQHF	TGTGCCAGCAGCTCCAGGGATCAGCCCCAGCATTTT
TRBD1	15	TRBV10-3	few	TRBJ1-1	CATDPATGGDTEAFF	TGTGCCACGGACCCTGCAACAGGGGGAGACACTGAAGCTTTCTTT
-	12	TRBV12-3/TRBV12-4	-	TRBJ1-5	CASSPFGQPQHF	TGTGCCAGCAGCCCGTTCGGTCAGCCCCAGCATTTT
-	15	TRBV25-1	-	TRBJ1-6	CASSDGDGRNSPLHF	TGTGCCAGCAGTGACGGGGACGGACGTAATTCACCCCTCCACTTT
-	14	TRBV6-1	few	TRBJ1-1	CASSDLGIVTEAFF	TGTGCCAGCAGTGACTTGGGGATTGTCACTGAAGCTTTCTTT
-	14	TRBV27	-	TRBJ1-1	CASSGAALNTEAFF	TGTGCCAGCAGCGGGGCGGCCCTGAACACTGAAGCTTTCTTT
-	13	TRBV14	-	TRBJ2-7	CASSQVLGGEQYF	TGTGCCAGCAGCCAAGTCTTGGGGGGCGAGCAGTACTTC
-	14	TRBV10-3	-	TRBJ2-2	CAIPNGGGTGELFF	TGTGCCATCCCCAATGGAGGCGGTACCGGGGAGCTGTTTTTT
-	12	TRBV7-8	many	TRBJ2-1	CASRSRYNEQFF	TGTGCCAGCCGTTCCCGTTACAATGAGCAGTTCTTC
-	15	TRBV7-2	many	TRBJ2-3	CASSSSGAATDTQYF	TGTGCCAGCAGCTCCTCGGGGGCGGCCACAGATACGCAGTATTTT
TRBD1	14	TRBV2	-	TRBJ2-7	CASRTGTGVYEQYF	TGTGCCAGCAGAACCGGGACAGGGGTGTACGAGCAGTACTTC
-	15	TRBV7-8	few	TRBJ2-1	CASRPGGSSYNEQFF	TGTGCCAGCAGACCAGGAGGAAGCTCCTACAATGAGCAGTTCTTC
TRBD2	16	TRBV29-1	many	TRBJ2-2	CSVELGTSGSTGELFF	TGCAGCGTTGAGTTGGGTACTAGCGGGAGTACCGGGGAGCTGTTTTTT
-	13	TRBV5-4	few	TRBJ2-1	CASSLRRSNEQFF	TGTGCCAGCAGCTTGAGAAGGTCCAATGAGCAGTTCTTC
-	13	TRBV7-7	many	TRBJ2-5	CASSRHGAETQYF	TGTGCCAGCAGCAGACATGGAGCAGAGACCCAGTACTTC
-	15	TRBV11-2	few	TRBJ2-2	CASSLVPGAAGELFF	TGTGCCAGCAGCTTAGTTCCAGGGGCCGCCGGGGAGCTGTTTTTT